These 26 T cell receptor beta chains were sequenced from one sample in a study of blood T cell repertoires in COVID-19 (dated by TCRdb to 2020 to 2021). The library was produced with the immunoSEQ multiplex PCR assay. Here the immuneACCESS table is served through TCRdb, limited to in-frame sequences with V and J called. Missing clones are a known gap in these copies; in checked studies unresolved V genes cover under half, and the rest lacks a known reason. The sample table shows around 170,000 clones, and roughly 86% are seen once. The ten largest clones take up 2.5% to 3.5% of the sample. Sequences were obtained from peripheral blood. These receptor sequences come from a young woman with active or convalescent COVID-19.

The CDR3 protein is CASSPTGQGGNTIYF. CDR3 nucleotide sequence: TGTGCCAGCTCACCAACGGGACAGGGCGGAAACACCATATATTTT. The V and J genes are TRBV18 and TRBJ1-3; 9 bases agree with TRBD1. Germline values: CDR1 KGHSH, CDR2 LQKENI. The CDR3 is made up of 15 amino acids. V lost 2 bases and J lost 4; bases outside the gene matches: 3.

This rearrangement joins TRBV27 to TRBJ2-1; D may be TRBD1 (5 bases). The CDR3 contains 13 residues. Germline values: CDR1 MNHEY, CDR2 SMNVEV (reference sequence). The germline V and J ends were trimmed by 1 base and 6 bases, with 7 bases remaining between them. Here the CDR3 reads CASSLLTVNEQFF. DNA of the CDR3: TGTGCCAGCAGTTTATTGACAGTCAATGAGCAGTTCTTC.

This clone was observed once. This CDR3 is CASSQQVRTGEGYTF. CDR3 nucleotides: TGTGCCAGCAGCCAACAAGTGCGGACAGGGGAAGGCTACACCTTC. The chain is built from TRBV14 and TRBJ1-2, with 9 bases that match TRBD1. CDR1 SGHDN and CDR2 FVKESK come from the germline V gene. Losses at the gene ends were 2 bases for V and 8 bases for J; bases not matched to a gene: 9. There are 15 residues in the CDR3.

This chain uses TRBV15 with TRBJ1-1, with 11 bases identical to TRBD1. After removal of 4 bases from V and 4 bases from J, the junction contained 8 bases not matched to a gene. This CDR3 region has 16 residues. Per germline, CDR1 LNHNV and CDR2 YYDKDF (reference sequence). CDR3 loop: CATSTKTGTGGTEAFF. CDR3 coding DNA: TGTGCCACCAGCACCAAAACCGGGACAGGGGGCACTGAAGCTTTCTTT.

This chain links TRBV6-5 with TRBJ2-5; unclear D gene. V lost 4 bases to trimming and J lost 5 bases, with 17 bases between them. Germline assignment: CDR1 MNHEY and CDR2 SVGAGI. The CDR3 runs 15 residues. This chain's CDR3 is CASSSHWAPGETQYF. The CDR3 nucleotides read TGTGCCAGCAGTTCACACTGGGCCCCTGGGGAGACCCAGTACTTC.

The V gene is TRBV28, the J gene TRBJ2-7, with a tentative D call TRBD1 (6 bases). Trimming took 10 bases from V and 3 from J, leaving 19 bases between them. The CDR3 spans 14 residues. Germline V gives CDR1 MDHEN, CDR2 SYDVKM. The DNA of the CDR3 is TGTGCCACCCACAGCCCCGGACAGCGCTACGAGCAGTACTTC. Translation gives CATHSPGQRYEQYF.

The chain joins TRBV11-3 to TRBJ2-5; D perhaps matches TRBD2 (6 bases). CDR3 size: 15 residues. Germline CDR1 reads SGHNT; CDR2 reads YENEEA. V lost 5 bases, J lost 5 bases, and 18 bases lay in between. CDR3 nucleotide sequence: TGTGCCAGCAGCCCGGGGCCCCACGGGAGCGAGACCCAGTACTTC. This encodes CASSPGPHGSETQYF.

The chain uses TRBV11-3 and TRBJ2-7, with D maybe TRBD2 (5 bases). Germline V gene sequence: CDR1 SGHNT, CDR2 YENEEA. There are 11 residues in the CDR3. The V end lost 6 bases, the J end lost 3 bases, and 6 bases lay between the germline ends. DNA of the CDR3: TGTGCCAGCAGGGAGGACTACGAGCAGTACTTC. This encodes CASREDYEQYF.

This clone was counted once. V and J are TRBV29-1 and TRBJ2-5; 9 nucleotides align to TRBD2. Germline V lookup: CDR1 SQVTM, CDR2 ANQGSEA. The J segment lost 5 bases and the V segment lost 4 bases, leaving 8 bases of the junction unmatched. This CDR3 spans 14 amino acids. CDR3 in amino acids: CSVVGLASGETQYF. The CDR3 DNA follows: TGCAGCGTTGTGGGACTAGCCTCTGGGGAGACCCAGTACTTC.

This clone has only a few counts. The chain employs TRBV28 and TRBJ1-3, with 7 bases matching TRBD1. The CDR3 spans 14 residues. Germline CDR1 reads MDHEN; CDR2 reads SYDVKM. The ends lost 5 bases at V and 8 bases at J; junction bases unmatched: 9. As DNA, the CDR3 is TGTGCCAGCAGTCCGCGACAGGGAATGGACACCATATATTTT. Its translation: CASSPRQGMDTIYF.

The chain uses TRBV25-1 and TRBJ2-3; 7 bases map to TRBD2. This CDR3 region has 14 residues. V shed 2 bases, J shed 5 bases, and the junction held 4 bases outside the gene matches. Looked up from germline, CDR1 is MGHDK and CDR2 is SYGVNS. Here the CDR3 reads CASSEGAGRDTQYF. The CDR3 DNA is TGTGCCAGCAGTGAAGGAGCGGGACGAGATACGCAGTATTTT.

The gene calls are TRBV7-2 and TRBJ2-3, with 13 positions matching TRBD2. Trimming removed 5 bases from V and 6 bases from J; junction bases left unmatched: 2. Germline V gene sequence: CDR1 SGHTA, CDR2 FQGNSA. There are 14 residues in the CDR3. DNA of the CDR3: TGTGCCAGCAGCGAGACTAGCGGGAGGGATACGCAGTATTTT. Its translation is CASSETSGRDTQYF.

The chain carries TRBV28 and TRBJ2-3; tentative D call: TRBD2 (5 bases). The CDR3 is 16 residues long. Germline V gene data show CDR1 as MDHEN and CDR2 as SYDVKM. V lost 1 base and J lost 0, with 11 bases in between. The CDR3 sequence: CASSLSPSSSTDTQYF. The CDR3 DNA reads TGTGCCAGCAGTTTATCCCCTAGCAGTAGCACAGATACGCAGTATTTT.

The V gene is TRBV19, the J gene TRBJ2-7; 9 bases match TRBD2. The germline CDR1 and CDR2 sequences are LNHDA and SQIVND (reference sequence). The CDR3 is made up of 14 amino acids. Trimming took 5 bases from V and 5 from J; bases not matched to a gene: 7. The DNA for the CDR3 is TGTGCCAGTAGTGTTAGCGGGAGTCCCCACGAGCAGTACTTC. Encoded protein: CASSVSGSPHEQYF.

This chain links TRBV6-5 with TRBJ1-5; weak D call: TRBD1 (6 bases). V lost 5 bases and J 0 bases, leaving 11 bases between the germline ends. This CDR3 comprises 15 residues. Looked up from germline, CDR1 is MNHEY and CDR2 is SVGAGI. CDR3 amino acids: CASSRQEYSNQPQHF. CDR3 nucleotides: TGTGCCAGCAGTAGACAGGAGTATAGCAATCAGCCCCAGCATTTT.

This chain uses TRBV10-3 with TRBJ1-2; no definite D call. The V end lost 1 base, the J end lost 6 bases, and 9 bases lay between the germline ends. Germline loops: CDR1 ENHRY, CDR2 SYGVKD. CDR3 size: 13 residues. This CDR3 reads CAISELGRDGYTF. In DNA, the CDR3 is TGTGCCATCAGTGAGTTGGGGAGAGATGGCTACACCTTC.

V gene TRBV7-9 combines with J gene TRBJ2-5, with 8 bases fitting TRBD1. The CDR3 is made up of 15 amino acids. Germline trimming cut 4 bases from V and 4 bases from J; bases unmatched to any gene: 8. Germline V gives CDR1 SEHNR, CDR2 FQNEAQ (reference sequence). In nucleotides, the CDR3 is TGTGCCAGCAGCTGGGGACAGGAAGAGGGAGAGACCCAGTACTTC. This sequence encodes CASSWGQEEGETQYF.

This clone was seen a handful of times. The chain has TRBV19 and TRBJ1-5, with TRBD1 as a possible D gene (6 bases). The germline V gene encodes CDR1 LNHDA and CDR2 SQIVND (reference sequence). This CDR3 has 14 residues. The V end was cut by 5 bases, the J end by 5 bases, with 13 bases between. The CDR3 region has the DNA TGTGCCAGTAGTCTACAGGGCGACTATCAGCCCCAGCATTTT. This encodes CASSLQGDYQPQHF. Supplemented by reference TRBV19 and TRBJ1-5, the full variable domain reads DGGITQSPKYLFRKEGQNVTLSCEQNLNHDAMYWYRQDPGQGLRLIYYSQIVNDFQKGDIAEGYSVSREKKESFPLTVTSAQKNPTAFYLCASSLQGDYQPQHFGDGTRLSIL.

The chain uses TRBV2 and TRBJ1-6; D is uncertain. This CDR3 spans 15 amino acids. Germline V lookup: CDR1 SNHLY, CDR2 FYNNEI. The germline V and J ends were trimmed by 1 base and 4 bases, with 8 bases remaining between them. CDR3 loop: CASSEGGLYNSPLHF. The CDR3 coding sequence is TGTGCCAGCAGTGAAGGAGGGTTGTATAATTCACCCCTCCACTTT.

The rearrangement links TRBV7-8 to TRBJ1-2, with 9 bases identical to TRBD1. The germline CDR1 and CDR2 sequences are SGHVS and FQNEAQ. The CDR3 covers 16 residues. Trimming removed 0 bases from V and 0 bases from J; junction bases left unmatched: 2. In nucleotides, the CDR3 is TGTGCCAGCAGCTTAGCCAGGACAGGGGCTAACTATGGCTACACCTTC. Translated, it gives CASSLARTGANYGYTF.

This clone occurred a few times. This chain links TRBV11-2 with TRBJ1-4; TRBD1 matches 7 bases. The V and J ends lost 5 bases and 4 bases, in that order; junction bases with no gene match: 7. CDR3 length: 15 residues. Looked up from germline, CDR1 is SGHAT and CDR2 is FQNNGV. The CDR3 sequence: CASSKTTGDNEKLFF. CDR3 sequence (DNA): TGTGCCAGCAGCAAAACAACAGGGGATAATGAAAAACTGTTTTTT.

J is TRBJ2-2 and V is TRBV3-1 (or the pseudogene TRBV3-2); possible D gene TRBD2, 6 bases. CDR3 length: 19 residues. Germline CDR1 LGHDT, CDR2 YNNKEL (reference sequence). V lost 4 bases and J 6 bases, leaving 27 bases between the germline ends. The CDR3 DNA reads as TGTGCCAGCAGCCCCCGAGTGGTGACTAGGTGGAGTATAGCCGGGGAGCTGTTTTTT. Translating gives CASSPRVVTRWSIAGELFF.

The CDR3, as DNA: TGTGCCACCGGGGGGAGGACTAGCGGGAGTGACGAGCAGTACTTC. Residues: CATGGRTSGSDEQYF. The chain is built from TRBV24-1 and TRBJ2-7; 13 bases agree with TRBD2. J was trimmed by 5 bases and V by 9 bases; bases with no gene match: 9. This CDR3 region has 15 residues. Germline V gene data show CDR1 as KGHDR and CDR2 as SFDVKD.

The CDR3: CASSLAPDTSHYGYTF. As DNA, the CDR3 is TGTGCCAGCAGCTTAGCTCCGGACACCTCACACTATGGCTACACCTTC. The gene calls are TRBV7-6 and TRBJ1-2, with D possibly matching TRBD1 (5 bases). The germline gives CDR1 SGHVS, CDR2 FNYEAQ. The CDR3 extends over 16 amino acids. V lost 0 bases to trimming and J lost 3 bases, with 14 bases between them.

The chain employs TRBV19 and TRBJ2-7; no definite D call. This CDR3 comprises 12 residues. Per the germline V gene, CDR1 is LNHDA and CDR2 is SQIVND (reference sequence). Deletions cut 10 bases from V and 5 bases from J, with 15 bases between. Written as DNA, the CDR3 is TGTGCCACCTCGTCGGGTTTCGACGAGCAGTACTTC. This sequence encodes CATSSGFDEQYF. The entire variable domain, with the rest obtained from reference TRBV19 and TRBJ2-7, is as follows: DGGITQSPKYLFRKEGQNVTLSCEQNLNHDAMYWYRQDPGQGLRLIYYSQIVNDFQKGDIAEGYSVSREKKESFPLTVTSAQKNPTAFYLCATSSGFDEQYFGPGTRLTVT.

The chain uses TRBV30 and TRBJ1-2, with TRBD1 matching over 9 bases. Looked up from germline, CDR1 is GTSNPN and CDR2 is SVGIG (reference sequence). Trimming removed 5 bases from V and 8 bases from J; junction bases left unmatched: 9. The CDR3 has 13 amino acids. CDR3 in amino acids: CAWGGQGRGGYTF. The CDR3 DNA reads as TGTGCCTGGGGGGGACAGGGAAGAGGCGGCTACACCTTC.